This TCR beta chain was sequenced in a study of shared clonotypes between healthy human individuals. Germline V CDR1 and CDR2: MNHNY, SVGAGI (reference sequence). The length of the CDR3 is 14 residues. V dropped 6 bases and J dropped 4; count of bases not matched to a gene: 4. This table comes from immunoSEQ multiplex PCR, and its TCRdb copy is limited to in-frame clones, with some not included. This table has over 2 million clones, about 95% appearing once. In the case of this clone: The same CDR3 also results from other DNA sequences found in this sample.

Sequencing used naive CD4+ T cells sorted from blood. Regarding subset: CD45RA+ positively selected. This rearrangement joins TRBV6-6 to TRBJ1-1; 11 bases agree with TRBD1. This sequence originates from a man between 18 and 29 years old in good health. In DNA, the CDR3 is TGTGCCAGCAGCTCGGGACAGGGGGGCACTGAAGCTTTCTTT. This sequence encodes CASSSGQGGTEAFF.